Each of the 30 T cell receptor beta chains below was sequenced from the same sample in a study of blood T cell repertoires in COVID-19. Clones were sequenced by immunoSEQ multiplex PCR, and TCRdb holds only the in-frame ones, with some missing. The sample contains about 89,000 clones, about four fifths of which appear only once. Material for sequencing was peripheral blood. The origin of the receptors is a man between 65 and 85 years old with COVID-19, enrolled during active disease.

This clone was seen a few times. The chain employs TRBV6-5 and TRBJ2-5, with D hard to call. The CDR3 consists of 11 residues. The germline V gene has CDR1 MNHEY and CDR2 SVGAGI. V lost 8 bases, J lost 5 bases, and 9 bases lay in between. The CDR3 reads CASGQTETQYF. CDR3 in DNA: TGTGCCAGCGGGCAGACGGAGACCCAGTACTTC.

V and J are TRBV7-3 and TRBJ1-1, with TRBD1 as a possible D gene (6 bases). Germline CDR1 SGHTA, CDR2 FQGTGA. V was pared by 3 bases and J by 3 bases, with 11 bases between. The CDR3 length is 14 residues. The DNA of the CDR3 is TGTGCCAGCAGCTTCCAGGGGCAAGACACTGAAGCTTTCTTT. Amino acids: CASSFQGQDTEAFF.

The chain recombines TRBV6-5 with TRBJ2-1; 9 bases line up with TRBD1. With V trimmed by 6 bases and J by 7 bases, 7 bases remained unmatched. The germline CDR1 and CDR2 sequences are MNHEY and SVGAGI. This CDR3 has 14 amino acids. The CDR3 DNA is TGTGCCAGCAGCGAGGACAGGGGCTGGAATGAGCAGTTCTTC. It is translated as CASSEDRGWNEQFF.

V usage is TRBV6-5 and J usage is TRBJ1-2; the D gene is possibly TRBD1 (5 bases). Trimming pared 4 bases from V and 8 bases from J, leaving 17 bases between. The V gene's germline CDR1 is MNHEY and CDR2 SVGAGI. The CDR3 length is 14 residues. The CDR3 region has the DNA TGTGCCAGCAGTTTGACAGTGGGGATGCGGGGCTACACCTTC. It translates to CASSLTVGMRGYTF.

V is TRBV12-5 and J is TRBJ1-5; no clear D. The germline CDR1 and CDR2 sequences are LGHNT and FRNRAP. The CDR3 runs to 13 residues. V was shortened by 0 bases and J by 6 bases, with 6 bases between the two germline ends. CDR3 amino acids: CASGLVVGQPQHF. CDR3 coding DNA: TGTGCTAGTGGTTTGGTTGTCGGTCAGCCCCAGCATTTT.

This clone was counted once. This chain connects TRBV6-6 to TRBJ2-1; D may be TRBD2 (6 bases). The V end was cut by 11 bases, the J end by 8 bases, with 16 bases between. The CDR3 runs 12 residues. Germline CDR1 is MNHNY and CDR2 is SVGAGI (reference sequence). The DNA for the CDR3 is TGTGCCGTCCGAGGGACTGTCGATGAGCAGTTCTTC. It yields the protein CAVRGTVDEQFF.

The genes are TRBV6-2 or TRBV6-3 and TRBJ2-3; 8 nucleotides line up with TRBD2. Germline V gives CDR1 MNHEY, CDR2 SVGEGT. With 0 bases clipped from V and 4 bases from J, the junction kept 6 bases outside the gene matches. This CDR3 spans 16 amino acids. CDR3 loop: CASSYSGAGAADTQYF. The CDR3 nucleotides are TGTGCCAGCAGTTACTCCGGAGCGGGAGCCGCAGATACGCAGTATTTT.

V and J are TRBV6-1 and TRBJ1-6; TRBD1 agrees at 7 bases. CDR3 length: 15 amino acids. V was clipped by 4 bases and J by 4 bases; unmatched bases: 4. The germline V gene has CDR1 MNHNS and CDR2 SASEGT. The CDR3 sequence is CASSAGQQYNSPLHF. The CDR3 bases are TGTGCCAGCAGTGCGGGACAGCAATATAATTCACCCCTCCACTTT.

The rearrangement uses TRBV7-9 and TRBJ2-3; 9 nucleotides agree with TRBD2. V shed 5 bases and J 6 bases; nucleotides not matched to a gene: 6. This CDR3 contains 14 residues. The germline V gene encodes CDR1 SEHNR and CDR2 FQNEAQ (reference sequence). The CDR3 sequence is CASSDSGRGDTQYF. The CDR3 DNA is TGTGCCAGCAGCGATAGCGGGAGAGGGGATACGCAGTATTTT. Using reference TRBV7-9 and TRBJ2-3 for the parts outside the CDR3, the full variable domain is DTGVSQNPRHKITKRGQNVTFRCDPISEHNRLYWYRQTLGQGPEFLTYFQNEAQLEKSRLLSDRFSAERPKGSFSTLEIQRTEQGDSAMYLCASSDSGRGDTQYFGPGTRLTVL.

This clone has just a few counts. CDR3 nucleotide sequence: TGTGCCAGTAGTATACTAGCGGGAAATCCCACAGATACGCAGTATTTT. This sequence encodes CASSILAGNPTDTQYF. V usage is TRBV19 and J usage is TRBJ2-3; 9 bases map to TRBD2. This CDR3 has 16 residues. The germline V gene has CDR1 LNHDA and CDR2 SQIVND (reference sequence). V shed 2 bases and J 2 bases; nucleotides not matched to a gene: 5.

The count of this clone is one. CDR3: CASSSPGQGASTDTQYF. CDR3 DNA: TGTGCCAGCAGTTCCCCCGGACAGGGGGCTAGCACAGATACGCAGTATTTT. V is TRBV28 and J is TRBJ2-3; TRBD1 matches 11 bases. Germline CDR1 reads MDHEN; CDR2 reads SYDVKM. The CDR3 extends over 17 amino acids. The junction had 6 bases not matched to a gene; V was cut back by 4 bases and J by 0 bases.

The chain employs TRBV7-2 and TRBJ1-1; D might be TRBD1 (5 bases). This CDR3 spans 15 amino acids. V shed 3 bases and J shed 0 bases, with 11 bases lying between them. Germline lookup yields CDR1 SGHTA and CDR2 FQGNSA. CDR3 coding DNA: TGTGCCAGCAGCTTCGCTGGGGCTATGAACACTGAAGCTTTCTTT. It specifies CASSFAGAMNTEAFF.

This sequence joins TRBV5-6 and TRBJ2-5; D possibly corresponds to TRBD2 (6 bases). The germline CDR1 and CDR2 sequences are SGHDT and YYEEEE. The ends were cut back, 1 base at V and 2 bases at J, with 9 bases in the middle. This CDR3 has 14 amino acids. The CDR3 DNA follows: TGTGCCAGCAGCTTGATCGGGAGACAAGAGACCCAGTACTTC. This translates into CASSLIGRQETQYF.

The chain joins TRBV6-5 to TRBJ2-7; tentative D call: TRBD2 (6 bases). Trimming removed 6 bases at V and 7 bases at J, with 13 bases between. CDR3 length equals 12 residues. The germline V gene has CDR1 MNHEY and CDR2 SVGAGI. The chain's CDR3 is CASSRGAQEQYF. As DNA, the CDR3 is TGTGCCAGCAGCCGCGGGGCTCAGGAGCAGTACTTC.

The genes are TRBV5-1 and TRBJ1-1, with TRBD1 as a possible D gene (6 bases). Germline V CDR1 and CDR2: SGHRS, YFSETQ. This CDR3 spans 14 amino acids. The V end lost 0 bases, the J end lost 7 bases, and 13 bases lay between the germline ends. The CDR3 DNA reads as TGCGCCAGCAGCTTGGGAATTGGGGGCGTTGAAGCTTTCTTT. Residues: CASSLGIGGVEAFF. Drawing the rest from reference TRBV5-1 and TRBJ1-1, the complete variable domain is KAGVTQTPRYLIKTRGQQVTLSCSPISGHRSVSWYQQTPGQGLQFLFEYFSETQRNKGNFPGRFSGRQFSNSRSEMNVSTLELGDSALYLCASSLGIGGVEAFFGQGTRLTVV.

There are a few counts of this clone. The chain combines TRBV11-2 with TRBJ2-2, with TRBD2 matching 11 bases. The V and J ends lost 5 bases and 1 base, in that order; junction bases with no gene match: 3. CDR1 SGHAT and CDR2 FQNNGV come from the germline V gene. The CDR3 spans 16 residues. DNA of the CDR3: TGTGCCAGCAGCGCAACTAGCGGGGGGAACACCGGGGAGCTGTTTTTT. This encodes CASSATSGGNTGELFF.

The V gene is TRBV5-4, the J gene TRBJ1-2; tentatively, D is TRBD1 (6 bases). From germline, CDR1 is SGHNT and CDR2 YYREEE (reference sequence). Deletions cut 4 bases from V and 4 bases from J, with 11 bases between. This CDR3 spans 13 amino acids. CDR3 amino acids: CASSAGAGYGYTF. The CDR3 DNA is TGTGCCAGCAGCGCGGGGGCAGGCTATGGCTACACCTTC.

The chain combines TRBV9 with TRBJ1-3; 12 bases align to TRBD1. CDR1 and CDR2 from the germline V gene are SGDLS and YYNGEE. CDR3 size: 20 residues. Trimming removed 2 bases from V and 3 bases from J; junction bases left unmatched: 15. DNA of the CDR3: TGTGCCAGCAGCGTCGAGACCGGGACAGGGGGCGATAGGCGTGGAAACACCATATATTTT. Translated, it gives CASSVETGTGGDRRGNTIYF.

This sequence joins TRBV28 and TRBJ1-2; TRBD1 might be the D (6 bases). The CDR3 consists of 15 residues. The V and J ends lost 7 bases and 3 bases respectively, with 18 bases between them. The germline gives CDR1 MDHEN, CDR2 SYDVKM. The CDR3 region is CASIGSGWGHYGYTF. The CDR3 nucleotides are TGTGCCAGCATCGGGTCCGGATGGGGGCACTATGGCTACACCTTC.

With respect to this clone: This could be a read error, since a much larger clone is one nucleotide away. The chain has TRBV10-2 and TRBJ2-7; TRBD2 matches at 8 bases. Germline V lookup: CDR1 WSHSY, CDR2 SAAADI. The CDR3 is 15 residues long. The CDR3 loop reads CPSSPLGGELYEQYF. CDR3 nucleotide sequence: TGCCCCAGCAGTCCCCTCGGGGGGGAGCTCTACGAGCAGTACTTC.

In this sample, this clone turned up a few times. The chain joins TRBV27 to TRBJ1-4; 8 nucleotides match TRBD1. This CDR3 contains 14 residues. From germline, CDR1 is MNHEY and CDR2 SMNVEV (reference sequence). The V segment lost 5 bases and the J segment 8 bases; nucleotides outside the gene matches: 7. CDR3: CASSPDRAAEKLFF. The CDR3 DNA sequence: TGTGCCAGCAGTCCGGACAGGGCGGCGGAAAAACTGTTTTTT.

The chain is built from TRBV5-3 and TRBJ1-2; a weak D match, TRBD1 (5 bases). TRBV5-3 is an ORF; its function is uncertain. The V and J ends lost 4 bases and 2 bases respectively, with 15 bases between them. There are 15 residues in the CDR3. The CDR3 nucleotides read TGTGCCAGAAGCCCCCGGACACCAAAAAACTATGGCTACACCTTC. It yields the protein CARSPRTPKNYGYTF.

This clone was detected once. The V call is TRBV6-5, the J call TRBJ1-3, with 8 bases fitting TRBD1. Germline V lookup: CDR1 MNHEY, CDR2 SVGAGI. V lost 0 bases, J lost 8 bases, and 3 bases stayed unmatched. The CDR3 totals 14 residues. CDR3 sequence reads: CASSYSQGAYTIYF. CDR3 sequence (DNA): TGTGCCAGCAGTTACTCGCAGGGGGCATACACCATATATTTT.

The chain employs TRBV28 and TRBJ2-7, with D maybe TRBD1 (5 bases). Germline assignment: CDR1 MDHEN and CDR2 SYDVKM. Deletions cut 7 bases from V and 1 base from J, with 14 bases between. The CDR3 runs 14 residues. This chain's CDR3 is CASIGQSGSYEQYF. CDR3 bases: TGTGCCAGCATAGGACAATCAGGGTCCTACGAGCAGTACTTC.

V gene TRBV18 combines with J gene TRBJ1-4, with a weak D call TRBD1 (6 bases). V lost 4 bases and J lost 5, with 8 bases in between. The CDR3 runs 13 residues. From germline, CDR1 is KGHSH and CDR2 LQKENI. CDR3: CASSLQGNEKLFF. The DNA for the CDR3 is TGTGCCAGCTCACTTCAGGGGAATGAAAAACTGTTTTTT.

There are many counts of this clone. The chain couples TRBV13 to TRBJ2-3; 11 bases line up with TRBD2. V trimming: 5 bases; J trimming: 0 bases; junction bases outside the gene matches: 4. The length of the CDR3 is 16 residues. Germline assignment: CDR1 PRHDT and CDR2 FYEKMQ (reference sequence). The CDR3 nucleotides are TGTGCCAGCAGCCCACTAGCGGGGGCTAGCACAGATACGCAGTATTTT. Translated: CASSPLAGASTDTQYF.

This chain joins TRBV5-5 and TRBJ2-3; D ambiguous. The V end was cut by 3 bases, the J end by 4 bases, with 12 bases between. The CDR3 has 14 amino acids. In germline, CDR1 is SGHKS, CDR2 YYEKEE (reference sequence). The CDR3 DNA follows: TGTGCCAGCAGCTCGCGAAGATTCTCAGATACGCAGTATTTT. Residues: CASSSRRFSDTQYF.

The chain recombines TRBV2 with TRBJ1-3; TRBD1 matches 9 bases. This CDR3 is 15 amino acids long. Germline V gene sequence: CDR1 SNHLY, CDR2 FYNNEI. Trimming removed 6 bases from V and 0 bases from J; junction bases left unmatched: 3. DNA for the CDR3: TGTGCCAGCAGACGGACAGGGGACTCTGGAAACACCATATATTTT. Translated, it gives CASRRTGDSGNTIYF.

As regards this clone: The same CDR3 also results from other DNA sequences found in this sample. The CDR3 nucleotides are TGCGCCAGCAGTGAGAATATGAACACTGAAGCTTTCTTT. Residues: CASSENMNTEAFF. This sequence joins TRBV10-1 and TRBJ1-1; D uncertain. CDR1 is WNHNN, CDR2 SYGVQD, per germline (reference sequence). The ends were cut back, 2 bases at V and 0 bases at J, with 4 bases in the middle. This CDR3 is 13 amino acids long.

This clone was recorded once. The V gene is TRBV21-1, the J gene TRBJ2-5; the table calls TRBD2, which could not be checked here. TRBV21-1 has pseudogene status. This CDR3 has 21 residues. The CDR3 coding sequence is TGTGCCAGCAGCACGCGACCAGGATCTAGCGGGAGAAAGGCGAAGGGAGAGACCCAGTACTTC. Translation: CASSTRPGSSGRKAKGETQYF.